Below are 8 T cell receptor beta chains sequenced from a single sample in a study of cytotoxic CD8 clonotypes in ibrutinib-treated CLL. The data were produced by immunoSEQ multiplex PCR, yet TCRdb's version contains in-frame clones alone and is incomplete. The sample shows some 120,000 clones, around 80% of them seen only once. The material sequenced was PBMCs, taken after 24 months of ibrutinib treatment. The receptors shown here come from a human donor with chronic lymphocytic leukemia.

In nucleotides, the CDR3 is TGTGCCAGTTCGACGGAGCCCTCCACAGATACGCAGTATTTT. Translated: CASSTEPSTDTQYF. V usage is TRBV6-1 and J usage is TRBJ2-3; D is unclear. CDR1 MNHNS and CDR2 SASEGT come from the germline V gene. CDR3 length: 14 residues. V lost 9 bases and J lost 2, with 15 bases in between.

This chain uses TRBV9 with TRBJ1-6; D unclear. CDR3 size: 15 residues. Germline CDR1 SGDLS, CDR2 YYNGEE. The V end was cut by 0 bases, the J end by 7 bases, with 11 bases between. This CDR3 is CASSVERQLNSPLHF. The CDR3 DNA reads TGTGCCAGCAGCGTAGAGAGGCAGCTAAATTCACCCCTCCACTTT.

The chain joins TRBV28 to TRBJ2-3; 13 nucleotides line up with TRBD2. The ends lost 7 bases at V and 0 bases at J; junction bases unmatched: 10. Germline values: CDR1 MDHEN, CDR2 SYDVKM. This CDR3 contains 18 residues. The CDR3 spells CASKGLAGNFPSTDTQYF. Here the CDR3 DNA reads TGTGCCAGCAAGGGACTAGCGGGGAACTTTCCTAGCACAGATACGCAGTATTTT.

This chain joins TRBV2 and TRBJ2-7, with TRBD1 identical over 7 bases. J was trimmed by 4 bases and V by 9 bases; bases with no gene match: 15. From germline, CDR1 is SNHLY and CDR2 FYNNEI. The CDR3 contains 15 residues. CDR3: CASQNRDSVFYEQYF. The CDR3 region has the DNA TGTGCCAGTCAAAACCGGGACAGCGTTTTTTACGAGCAGTACTTC. Combining the CDR3 with reference TRBV2 and TRBJ2-7 gives the whole variable domain EPEVTQTPSHQVTQMGQEVILRCVPISNHLYFYWYRQILGQKVEFLVSFYNNEISEKSEIFDDQFSVERPDGSNFTLKIRSTKLEDSAMYFCASQNRDSVFYEQYFGPGTRLTVT.

This clone was counted once. The chain is built from TRBV6-1 and TRBJ2-2; D remains ambiguous. The CDR3 has 11 residues. Trimming removed 9 bases at V and 3 bases at J, with 5 bases between. Looked up from germline, CDR1 is MNHNS and CDR2 is SASEGT. CDR3 amino acids: CARAYTGELFF. The DNA for the CDR3 is TGTGCCAGGGCGTACACCGGGGAGCTGTTTTTT.

This chain uses TRBV5-1 with TRBJ1-5, with unresolved D. The CDR3 has 13 residues. In germline, CDR1 is SGHRS, CDR2 YFSETQ. Trimming removed 0 bases from V and 5 bases from J, with 6 bases in between. The CDR3 nucleotides are TGCGCCAGCAGCTTGGCCTTTGATCAGCCCCAGCATTTT. This encodes CASSLAFDQPQHF.

CDR3 DNA sequence: TGTGCCAGCAGCACCACCGGGGGCAGGGGTAGGGAAAAACTGTTTTTT. This translates into CASSTTGGRGREKLFF. The V and J genes are TRBV9 and TRBJ1-4, with TRBD1 as a possible D gene (6 bases). CDR1 is SGDLS and CDR2 is YYNGEE in the germline V gene. V shed 4 bases and J shed 8 bases, with 21 bases lying between them. The CDR3 sequence is 16 residues long.

CDR3 in amino acids: CASKVDSGGASYEQYF. DNA for the CDR3: TGTGCCAGTAAGGTGGATAGCGGGGGGGCTTCGTACGAGCAGTACTTC. This chain joins TRBV2 and TRBJ2-7; 11 positions agree with TRBD2. V gave up 9 bases and J gave up 4 bases; unmatched junction bases: 14. Germline lookup yields CDR1 SNHLY and CDR2 FYNNEI. The CDR3 is 16 residues long.